In this sample, the clone carrying this T cell receptor beta chain turned up once. Antigen: not known. The record originates from a study of T-cell reconstitution after alpha-beta-depleted transplantation in children. CDR1 is GTSNPN, CDR2 SVGIG, per germline (reference sequence). The V gene lost 0 bases and the J gene lost 5 bases, with 23 bases spanning the gap. CDR3 length: 17 amino acids. The study, taken as a whole, reports: Some patients' high day-60 TCRbeta diversity was traced to surviving recipient T cells and thymic progenitors. A year had passed since transplant, and T-cell counts and diversity by then came mostly from newly produced T cells. About two months after transplant, alpha-beta T cells reportedly came from several hundred expanded graft clones.

Unique molecular identifiers were incorporated during preparation of the TCRbeta library. TCRdb passed the PCR reads through MiXCR, listing each CDR3 protein once. Found here are 450,000 to 700,000 distinct CDR3 sequences, over 20% of them singletons; the top ten hold about a third. The clonotype comes from a boy under two years old with Wiskott-Aldrich syndrome, due to receive a stem cell transplant. The chain carries TRBV30 and TRBJ2-7, with D perhaps TRBD2 (5 bases). Sequenced here: PBMCs, sampled before TCRalphabeta/CD19-depleted stem cell transplant. CDR3 amino acids: CAWSVGGWEKSVHEQYF. The CDR3, as DNA: TGTGCCTGGAGTGTAGGCGGATGGGAGAAATCGGTCCACGAGCAGTACTTC.